This T cell receptor (beta chain) comes out of a study of cytomegalovirus exposure and HLA in healthy donors (dated by TCRdb to the late 2010s). About the study as a whole: An earlier analysis of more than 550 of the donors reported about 280 Gb of sequence data and 117 million unique TCR beta sequences obtained from roughly 180 million T cells. An early release that covered more than 550 HLA-typed donors contained about 290 gigabases of sequencing data and roughly 84 million unique TCR sequences. Of the roughly 410 genotyped donors, more than 75% were placed in the genetic ancestry cluster associated with self-reported Caucasian donors. The aim of the study was to test whether cataloging public T cell receptors could identify signatures of past pathogen exposure. The study profiled the T cell repertoires of more than 500 subjects by immunosequencing and related them to cytomegalovirus serostatus. A separate validation cohort of over a hundred different subjects was used in addition to the approximately 700-subject first cohort. To predict cytomegalovirus infection status, the study brought together high-throughput TCR immunosequencing, statistical association of individual TCRs with disease status, and machine learning. To study patterns of TCR occurrence, a later analysis re-analyzed previously published TCR beta repertoires from 650 to 750 donors and added high-resolution HLA genotyping. The later analysis used no new phenotypic data to find candidate immune exposures, relying instead on TCR beta sequences and their occurrence across donors. To decide whether each TCR beta V gene segment behaved as functional or pseudogenic, an earlier analysis of some 580 of the donors relied on high-throughput TCR beta sequencing. Alongside the repertoire data, information on donor age, sex, ethnicity and CMV serostatus was compiled. A later genetic analysis used genome-wide SNP genotypes for 398 of the 666 donors, treating that subset as a discovery cohort. All discovery cohort repertoires had been generated using a single sequencing platform. HLA typing included class I and class II loci at four-digit resolution. The number of donors typed differed by locus, with roughly 629-640 for A, B, C, DRB1 and DQB1, approximately 500 for DQA1, about 610 for DPA1, and approximately 470 for DPB1. About five DR-DQ haplotypes were treated as single units for association and clustering because of strong linkage in the cohort. Among around 400 genotyped donors of the cohort, an average of 235,054 unique TCR beta nucleotide sequences were sequenced per donor, roughly a sixth of them non-productive. The full study reports these points: A cluster of highly shared sequence variants was judged likely to be a technical artifact of the sequencing pipeline. V-gene and J-gene trimming of TCR beta chains was associated with a missense DCLRE1C variant in a later genetic analysis, and the association was replicated in an independent cohort. The study listed 164 TCR beta chains as associated with cytomegalovirus. Three of the identified cytomegalovirus-associated TCR beta chains were confirmed in vitro to be specific for cytomegalovirus antigens. Most TCR sequences were observed very rarely across donors, whereas some public TCRs were present in many individuals. Most CMV-associated TCR beta chains appeared to be HLA-restricted in a later analysis, and the HLA associations seemed to be driven largely by CMV exposure. A later analysis found that HLA-associated TCR beta chains were more clonally expanded and had lower generation probabilities than equally common non-associated chains. An earlier analysis of around 500 of the donors showed that most TCR beta V segments appeared in productive rearrangements either about 87% or about 30% of the time, which broadly matched IMGT annotations. Because the 87-base-pair reads could not distinguish some IMGT-functional V segments, including TRBV6-2 and TRBV6-3, those segments were excluded. A later analysis reported that several top co-occurrence clusters appeared linked to parvovirus B19, influenza, CMV and Epstein-Barr virus. According to a later analysis, TCR association rates differed among HLA loci, with DRB1 alleles showing the most associated TCRs and HLA-C alleles showing the fewest. Cytomegalovirus status was reported to be diagnosed by the classifier with high specificity and sensitivity in both the original and validation cohorts. Assigning TCR associations to individual alleles was difficult when HLA alleles, especially DR and DQ, strongly co-occurred. The presence/absence analyses assumed that sequencing depth was roughly uniform across donors, and that assumption may not be true. A further reported finding was that TCR beta sequences accurately predicted the HLA-A and HLA-B alleles for most subjects in the first cohort. The authors suggested that the approach could potentially be extended to other disease states and immunological phenotypes. A later analysis associated around 16,000 TCR beta sequences with specific HLA alleles at a false discovery rate of 0.05. Compared with the approximately 600-donor mean, donors in an Asian-associated ancestry cluster had fewer N-insertions in productive TCRs, according to a later genetic analysis. Immune exposure information for the cohort was limited to CMV serostatus. HLA typing was unavailable for some donors at each locus, so association tests used only the typed subset. This cohort had only TCR beta chains sequenced, and the lack of alpha or paired-chain data limited which features could be detected. The earlier analysis of 450 to 700 of the donors excluded roughly 16 rarely observed V segments, including chromosome 9 orphons, because counts were too low. Linkage disequilibrium might explain the correlated functional status among segregating V segments, but an unknown experimental factor could not be excluded.

The cohort consisted of 666 healthy bone marrow donors. At the time of sampling, all cohort members were nominally healthy, though unrecorded immune exposures were likely present. The donor tested CMV seropositive and was one of the 289 seropositive cohort members. Each donor provided a peripheral blood sample, and peripheral blood mononuclear cells were used for TCR beta sequencing. The Qiagen DNeasy Blood Extraction Kit was used to extract genomic DNA from the blood cell samples. Comment on this clone: Its binding antigen is unknown. No quality values exist for individual bases; no much larger clone is one base distant.

Library construction relied on the immunoSEQ multiplex PCR assay. For the multiplex PCR, a mixture combining 60 forward primers for TCR Vbeta segments and 13 reverse primers for TCR Jbeta segments was used. Amplification of the CDR3 region of rearranged TCR beta genes was performed with a multiplex PCR assay on genomic DNA. The Illumina HiSeq System was used to sequence the amplified TCR beta libraries as 87-base-pair reads. The study's own analysis went as follows. Across the 700 or so repertoires, a later analysis counted some 81 million unique TCR beta chains, some 11 million of which were shared by at least two donors. A nearest-neighbor algorithm error-corrected the raw reads and collapsed the reads into unique sequences, merging closely related sequences to remove PCR and sequencing errors. Alignment of CDR3 sequences to IMGT reference sequences was used to assign V, D and J gene segments. For a sequence to be retained, a match of at least six nucleotides was required to both a V gene segment and a J gene segment. Rearrangements were called productive when the CDR3 lacked stop codons and stayed in frame with V and J; all others were non-productive. CDR3 was defined by IMGT convention, running from the second conserved V-encoded cysteine to the conserved J-encoded phenylalanine. The earlier analysis of roughly 590 of the donors excluded sequences that lacked an unambiguous match to a single V gene segment. In an earlier analysis of several hundred of the donors, V segments were called functional above 56.7% productive rearrangements and were called segregating when the between-donor standard deviation exceeded 5%. A statistical classification framework was built for diagnosing cytomegalovirus status from the catalog of TCR beta chain sequences. V and J gene assignment, in a later analysis, came from comparing TCR nucleotide sequences with IMGT/GENE-DB human TR gene sequences. In a later analysis, CDR3 sequences and most-parsimonious VDJ recombination scenarios were assigned using the TCRdist pipeline. In a later analysis, every TCR beta chain was defined by the combination of its CDR3 amino acid sequence and its V-gene family, and reads without a unique V-gene family were dropped. A later analysis removed several hundred highly shared, low-generation-probability nucleotide sequences to deal with suspected cross-contamination and a sequencing artifact. For each public chain, a later analysis derived a clonal expansion index from normalized ranks of inferred template counts within each repertoire. In a later analysis, generation probabilities were computed using a VDJ recombination model fitted to out-of-frame rearrangements, and the results were checked against IGoR. In a later analysis, TCR-TCR, TCR-HLA and TCR-CMV co-occurrence was scored with hypergeometric tests, and a repertoire-size bias correction was applied to TCR pairs. In a later analysis, false discovery rates were estimated by permuting HLA or CMV assignments 20 times. In a later analysis, co-occurring TCRs were grouped using DBSCAN, with TCRdist sequence similarity added in when clustering inside HLA-allele-positive subsets. Repertoires with fewer than 30,000 or more than 120,000 public chains were left out of co-occurrence clustering, as were a few repertoires with anomalous nucleotide sharing. This is the immuneACCESS table as TCRdb keeps it, with only in-frame sequences that have V and J called. A part of the clones is gone; compared with another copy, unresolved V genes explain less than half, and the rest is unexplained. V, J and clone size were drawn from that table, and D and trimming were deduced from the DNA. This sample lists approximately 170,000 clones; over 60% were detected once. The ten most abundant clones make up approximately 4.8% of the sample.

The CDR3 has 14 amino acids, counting the end cysteine and phenylalanine. Only the CDR3 portion is preserved as DNA: 42 bases, with reading frame beginning at the first base. Sequences SNHLY (CDR1) and FYNNEI (CDR2) are obtained from the germline V gene. V loses 11 bases at its end and J loses 6 bases; junction bases beyond the gene matches: 10. The rearranged segments are TRBV2 and TRBJ1-5; TRBD1 aligns with 10 central bases. The receptor's source is a man aged 25 to 40 in good health and CMV-seropositive. The sequenced sample was PBMCs. The DNA reads as follows: TGTGCCGGACACGGGACAGGGGACGGTCAGCCCCAGCATTTT. It encodes CAGHGTGDGQPQHF.